Following are 28 T cell receptor beta chains from one sample sequenced in a study of blood T cell repertoires in COVID-19. This table comes from immunoSEQ multiplex PCR, and its TCRdb copy is limited to in-frame clones, with some not included. This table holds over 200,000 clones, nearly 90% found once. The material sequenced was peripheral blood. Receptors originate from a young woman who had recovered from COVID-19.

The chain employs TRBV9 and TRBJ2-7; no clear D gene. Per germline, CDR1 SGDLS and CDR2 YYNGEE. Trimming cost V 1 base and J 3 bases, with 8 bases left between them. The CDR3 totals 13 residues. The CDR3 region is CASSVSESYEQYF. CDR3 DNA sequence: TGTGCCAGCAGCGTAAGCGAAAGCTACGAGCAGTACTTC.

The chain uses TRBV2 and TRBJ2-1, with D unresolved. The CDR3 loop spans 13 amino acids. The V gene lost 1 base and the J gene lost 8 bases, with 9 bases spanning the gap. CDR1 and CDR2 from the germline V gene are SNHLY and FYNNEI. The CDR3 nucleotides read TGTGCCAGCAGTGAAGTGGGCTGGGATGAGCAGTTCTTC. The encoded protein is CASSEVGWDEQFF.

This clone was counted a few times. This rearrangement joins TRBV4-1 to TRBJ1-5; TRBD1 is a possible D gene (5 bases). The CDR3 length is 15 residues. The V gene lost 3 bases and the J gene lost 0 bases, with 9 bases spanning the gap. Germline CDR1 MGHRA, CDR2 YSYEKL. The CDR3 DNA reads as TGCGCCAGCAGCCACGGTGGGGCTAGCAATCAGCCCCAGCATTTT. Protein product: CASSHGGASNQPQHF.

Note on this clone: Other nucleotide sequences from this sample produce the same CDR3. The V gene is TRBV5-8, the J gene TRBJ2-1; D perhaps matches TRBD1 (6 bases). V dropped 0 bases and J dropped 7 bases, with 11 bases sitting between them. The CDR3 has 14 residues. Germline values: CDR1 SGHTS, CDR2 YDEGEE. The CDR3: CASSLGTDFNEQFF. Here the CDR3 DNA reads TGTGCCAGCAGCTTGGGGACAGATTTTAATGAGCAGTTCTTC. Complete variable domain (other parts from reference TRBV5-8 and TRBJ2-1): EAGVTQSPTHLIKTRGQQATLRCSPISGHTSVYWYQQALGLGLQFLLWYDEGEERNRGNFPPRFSGRQFPNYSSELNVNALELEDSALYLCASSLGTDFNEQFFGPGTRLTVL.

This clone was counted once. The chain links TRBV15 to TRBJ1-6, with 8 bases aligning to TRBD1. The CDR3 sequence is 15 residues long. Germline CDR1 reads LNHNV; CDR2 reads YYDKDF (reference sequence). The V gene end was trimmed by 8 bases and the J gene end by 1 base; junction bases not matched to a gene: 4. CDR3 in DNA: TGTGCCACCCAGGACAGGGAATCCTATAATTCACCCCTCCACTTT. It encodes CATQDRESYNSPLHF.

This rearrangement joins TRBV5-1 to TRBJ1-2; D is undetermined. The germline V and J ends were trimmed by 0 bases and 5 bases, with 11 bases remaining between them. Germline V gene data show CDR1 as SGHRS and CDR2 as YFSETQ. The CDR3 is made up of 14 amino acids. CDR3 in amino acids: CASSLAFSGYGYTF. The CDR3 nucleotides are TGCGCCAGCAGCTTGGCCTTTTCCGGGTATGGCTACACCTTC.

This sequence joins TRBV24-1 and TRBJ2-7, with 8 nucleotides matching TRBD2. J gave up 2 bases and V 3 bases, and 5 bases lay outside the gene matches. The CDR3 totals 15 residues. Per the germline V gene, CDR1 is KGHDR and CDR2 is SFDVKD. Here the CDR3 reads CATSDNSGSPYEQYF. For the CDR3, the DNA is TGTGCCACCAGTGATAACAGCGGGAGTCCCTACGAGCAGTACTTC.

This clone showed up many times. The gene calls are TRBV9 and TRBJ1-2, with 12 bases lining up with TRBD1. V shed 4 bases and J 4 bases; nucleotides not matched to a gene: 17. Germline V gives CDR1 SGDLS, CDR2 YYNGEE. This CDR3 comprises 19 residues. The CDR3 DNA sequence: TGTGCCAGCAGCCCGAACCGTCCCGGGACAGGGGGCGAGAGCTATGGCTACACCTTC. It yields the protein CASSPNRPGTGGESYGYTF.

This rearrangement joins TRBV6-6 to TRBJ1-2; the D gene is possibly TRBD1 (5 bases). The CDR3 totals 13 residues. Trimming removed 6 bases from V and 1 base from J, with 9 bases in between. The germline CDR1 and CDR2 sequences are MNHNY and SVGAGI (reference sequence). CDR3 bases: TGTGCCAGCAGCCCGACAGATAACTATGGCTACACCTTC. Its translation is CASSPTDNYGYTF.

The CDR3 DNA reads as TGCGCCAGCAGCTACTTAATTTGGGCAGGGAAGTACTTC. Translation: CASSYLIWAGKYF. The chain has TRBV4-3 and TRBJ2-7, with D tentatively TRBD1 (5 bases). CDR1 is LGHNA and CDR2 is YSLEER in the germline V gene. The CDR3 runs to 13 residues. V was pared by 5 bases and J by 11 bases, with 19 bases between.

The table lists this clone with a few counts. The genes are TRBV25-1 and TRBJ2-5; TRBD1 aligns across 8 bases. The CDR3 is 14 amino acids. The ends lost 4 bases at V and 1 base at J; junction bases unmatched: 2. Germline-derived CDR1 and CDR2 are MGHDK and SYGVNS. The CDR3 region is CASSGTGGQETQYF. The CDR3 DNA reads TGTGCCAGCAGTGGCACAGGGGGCCAAGAGACCCAGTACTTC.

This clone was detected only once. The chain recombines TRBV15 with TRBJ2-7; 7 nucleotides agree with TRBD1. The CDR3 consists of 14 residues. V was pared by 2 bases and J by 3 bases, with 4 bases of the junction left unmatched. The germline gives CDR1 LNHNV, CDR2 YYDKDF (reference sequence). The CDR3 sequence is CATSRSGTDYEQYF. The CDR3 nucleotides read TGTGCCACCAGCAGATCCGGGACAGACTACGAGCAGTACTTC.

The chain links TRBV4-3 to TRBJ2-7; D is possibly TRBD2 (6 bases). Per the germline V gene, CDR1 is LGHNA and CDR2 is YSLEER. The CDR3 is made up of 15 amino acids. V was shortened by 3 bases and J by 3 bases, with 15 bases between the two germline ends. The CDR3 DNA reads as TGCGCCAGCAGCCAGACACTAGCCACGAACTACGAGCAGTACTTC. Translating it yields CASSQTLATNYEQYF.

This chain links TRBV20-1 with TRBJ2-3, with 7 bases fitting TRBD2. J lost 5 bases, V lost 3 bases, and 11 bases had no gene match. Germline CDR1 is DFQATT and CDR2 is SNEGSKA (reference sequence). This CDR3 contains 15 residues. CDR3 DNA: TGCAGTGCTAGTGTGAGCGGGATCGGGTTAGATACGCAGTATTTT. This sequence encodes CSASVSGIGLDTQYF.

The chain employs TRBV7-8 and TRBJ1-2, with a weak D call TRBD1 (5 bases). Deletions cut 8 bases from V and 6 bases from J, with 16 bases between. CDR3 length: 13 amino acids. Germline V gene lookup returns CDR1 SGHVS and CDR2 FQNEAQ. The CDR3 sequence is CASGKGVTNGYTF. For the CDR3, the DNA is TGTGCCAGCGGCAAAGGGGTTACGAATGGCTACACCTTC.

This clone has only one observation. CDR3 DNA: TGTGCCAGCAGCTTGGGGACTAGCGGGAGCCGGTACGAGCAGTACTTC. Residues: CASSLGTSGSRYEQYF. The chain links TRBV7-6 to TRBJ2-7; TRBD2 aligns across 14 bases. Germline lookup yields CDR1 SGHVS and CDR2 FNYEAQ. Trimming removed 3 bases from V and 4 bases from J; junction bases left unmatched: 5. This CDR3 region has 16 residues.

In the case of this clone: The same CDR3 also results from other DNA sequences found in this sample. The chain uses TRBV27 and TRBJ2-1, with 13 bases lining up with TRBD2. V lost 6 bases to trimming and J lost 0 bases; unmatched junction nucleotides: 2. The V gene's germline CDR1 is MNHEY and CDR2 SMNVEV (reference sequence). The CDR3 contains 16 residues. CDR3 region: CASSRTSGSSYNEQFF. The DNA of the CDR3 is TGTGCCAGCAGCAGGACTAGCGGGAGCTCCTACAATGAGCAGTTCTTC.

The chain uses TRBV7-6 and TRBJ2-1; 8 bases fit TRBD2. Trimming cost V 5 bases and J 7 bases; bases outside gene matches: 7. This CDR3 is built from 14 residues. From germline, CDR1 is SGHVS and CDR2 FNYEAQ. As DNA, the CDR3 is TGTGCCAGCAGCCCAACTAGCGGACGGAATGAGCAGTTCTTC. This translates into CASSPTSGRNEQFF.

The chain couples TRBV7-2 to TRBJ2-7, with a tentative D call TRBD2 (5 bases). Germline CDR1 SGHTA, CDR2 FQGNSA. The CDR3 has 13 residues. Trimming left V 1 base short and J 7 bases short, with 11 bases between. The CDR3 loop reads CASSLGAPGEQYF. The CDR3 nucleotides are TGTGCCAGCAGCTTAGGGGCACCGGGGGAGCAGTACTTC.

This chain's CDR3 is CASSYSSPTQGYTF. In nucleotides, the CDR3 is TGTGCCAGCAGTTACTCGAGCCCCACCCAGGGTTACACCTTC. This chain connects TRBV6-6 to TRBJ1-2, with D possibly matching TRBD1 (5 bases). CDR1 and CDR2 from the germline V gene are MNHNY and SVGAGI (reference sequence). CDR3 size: 14 residues. V dropped 0 bases and J dropped 11 bases, with 16 bases sitting between them.

This clone was detected only a few times. This chain joins TRBV4-3 and TRBJ2-1; 11 positions match TRBD2. Germline V gene data show CDR1 as LGHNA and CDR2 as YSLEER. J was trimmed by 8 bases and V by 3 bases; bases with no gene match: 9. The CDR3 totals 16 residues. CDR3 coding DNA: TGCGCCAGCAGCCAGAGGGGACTAGCGGAAAGGGATGAGCAGTTCTTC. It translates to CASSQRGLAERDEQFF.

The chain combines TRBV7-8 with TRBJ2-1; TRBD2 might be the D (6 bases). Germline V gene sequence: CDR1 SGHVS, CDR2 FQNEAQ. V was shortened by 7 bases and J by 10 bases, with 23 bases between the two germline ends. This CDR3 is 15 amino acids long. CDR3 nucleotides: TGTGCCAGCATCCCGAGGCATTATGGCGGGGTAGAGCAGTTCTTC. This sequence encodes CASIPRHYGGVEQFF.

The chain joins TRBV7-3 to TRBJ2-1; 9 nucleotides line up with TRBD2. This CDR3 is built from 16 residues. V lost 1 base to trimming and J lost 6 bases; unmatched junction nucleotides: 7. Germline CDR1 reads SGHTA; CDR2 reads FQGTGA. Here the CDR3 reads CASSLSAAGGFNEQFF. CDR3 DNA sequence: TGTGCCAGCAGCTTAAGCGCAGCGGGAGGTTTCAATGAGCAGTTCTTC.

The rearrangement uses TRBV6-5 and TRBJ2-1; possible D gene TRBD2, 5 bases. Between the trimmed V and J ends, which lost 4 bases and 9 bases, there was a span of 16 bases. This CDR3 has 14 amino acids. CDR1 and CDR2 from the germline V gene are MNHEY and SVGAGI. CDR3 sequence: CASSSLENRGEQFF. In DNA form, the CDR3 reads TGTGCCAGCAGTTCCCTAGAAAACCGGGGTGAGCAGTTCTTC.

DNA of the CDR3: TGTGCCAGCTCGAGGGGATTGCTGGGGGGCAAAAACATTCAGTACTTC. Translating it yields CASSRGLLGGKNIQYF. The chain is built from TRBV2 and TRBJ2-4, with a tentative D call TRBD2 (6 bases). This CDR3 spans 16 amino acids. Per germline, CDR1 SNHLY and CDR2 FYNNEI. Trimming stripped 8 bases from V and 3 bases from J, with 20 bases between. Full variable domain (missing parts from reference TRBV2 and TRBJ2-4): EPEVTQTPSHQVTQMGQEVILRCVPISNHLYFYWYRQILGQKVEFLVSFYNNEISEKSEIFDDQFSVERPDGSNFTLKIRSTKLEDSAMYFCASSRGLLGGKNIQYFGAGTRLSVL.

V and J are TRBV9 and TRBJ1-1; D unresolved. CDR1 is SGDLS and CDR2 is YYNGEE in the germline V gene. The CDR3 runs to 13 residues. V lost 3 bases and J lost 3, with 9 bases in between. The CDR3 loop is CASSDSPYTEAFF. The CDR3, as DNA: TGTGCCAGCAGCGATAGCCCATACACTGAAGCTTTCTTT.

The chain has TRBV9 and TRBJ1-2, with D possibly matching TRBD1 (5 bases). The CDR3 has 13 residues. The V end lost 4 bases, the J end lost 8 bases, and 15 bases lay between the germline ends. CDR1 is SGDLS and CDR2 is YYNGEE in the germline V gene. CDR3 sequence reads: CASSHLGGGGYTF. In DNA, the CDR3 is TGTGCCAGCAGCCACTTGGGGGGAGGAGGCTACACCTTC.

This clone was detected only once. The V gene is TRBV12-3 or TRBV12-4, the J gene TRBJ1-5, with D unclear. The CDR3 length is 13 residues. Trimming stripped 4 bases from V and 2 bases from J, with 6 bases between. The CDR3 nucleotides are TGTGCCAGCAGTTGGGCAGGCAATCAGCCCCAGCATTTT. This codes for CASSWAGNQPQHF.